The rows below give T cell receptor beta chains drawn from one sample of a study of cytomegalovirus exposure and HLA in healthy donors. Some clones are missing from TCRdb's copy, which holds only in-frame ones; the method was immunoSEQ multiplex PCR. The sample comprises around 70,000 clones, around 62% of which are singletons, and around 2.8% rests with the top ten. Sequencing input: PBMCs. The receptors come from a man younger than 40 in good health and CMV-seronegative. The CDR3 runs from the conserved cysteine through the conserved F or W. D genes are given only for firm matches. Where a row states a size, it is once, few, many or the class of an expanded clone; other rows omit it.

V: TRBV7-3
J: TRBJ2-1
size: NA
length: 14
D: NA
CDR3: CASSSSGVPSEQFF
DNA: TGTGCCAGCAGCTCCTCCGGGGTTCCTTCCGAGCAGTTCTTC

V: TRBV11-2
J: TRBJ2-7
size: NA
length: 14
D: TRBD1
CDR3: CASSQQTGKYEQYF
DNA: TGTGCCAGCAGCCAACAGACAGGGAAGTACGAGCAGTACTTC

V: TRBV29-1
J: TRBJ2-2
size: NA
length: 15
D: TRBD2
CDR3: CSFRLAGGPGGELFF
DNA: TGCAGCTTTAGACTAGCGGGGGGGCCCGGCGGGGAGCTGTTTTTT

V: TRBV7-2
J: TRBJ2-5
size: NA
length: 15
D: NA
CDR3: CASSLAPRTAETQYF
DNA: TGTGCCAGCAGCTTAGCTCCTAGAACGGCAGAGACCCAGTACTTC

V: TRBV7-2
J: TRBJ1-5
size: few
length: 15
D: TRBD1
CDR3: CASSETGGRNQPQHF
DNA: TGTGCCAGTTCTGAAACAGGGGGCCGCAATCAGCCCCAGCATTTT

V: TRBV7-9
J: TRBJ1-2
size: few
length: 15
D: TRBD1
CDR3: CASSLATGFNYGYTF
DNA: TGTGCCAGCAGCTTAGCGACAGGGTTTAACTATGGCTACACCTTC

V: TRBV4-2
J: TRBJ2-7
size: NA
length: 13
D: NA
CDR3: CASSQEEGYEQYF
DNA: TGTGCCAGCAGCCAAGAGGAGGGGTACGAGCAGTACTTC

V: TRBV2
J: TRBJ1-1
size: NA
length: 15
D: TRBD1
CDR3: CASSLSGQGNTEAFF
DNA: TGTGCCAGCAGTTTGTCGGGACAGGGGAACACTGAAGCTTTCTTT

V: TRBV4-1
J: TRBJ2-3
size: once
length: 16
D: TRBD2
CDR3: CASSPTLAGAPDTQYF
DNA: TGCGCCAGCAGCCCGACACTAGCGGGGGCCCCAGATACGCAGTATTTT

V: TRBV27
J: TRBJ1-5
size: NA
length: 13
D: NA
CDR3: CASSLARNQPQHF
DNA: TGTGCCAGCAGTTTAGCCAGAAATCAGCCCCAGCATTTT

V: TRBV7-9
J: TRBJ2-3
size: few
length: 14
D: TRBD1
CDR3: CASSLGQTTDTQYF
DNA: TGTGCCAGCAGCTTGGGACAGACCACAGATACGCAGTATTTT

V: TRBV6-1
J: TRBJ2-3
size: NA
length: 15
D: NA
CDR3: CASSEERWRGDTQYF
DNA: TGTGCCAGCAGTGAAGAGCGGTGGCGCGGAGATACGCAGTATTTT

V: TRBV29-1
J: TRBJ2-1
size: NA
length: 15
D: TRBD2
CDR3: CSVESAGGFFNEQFF
DNA: TGCAGCGTTGAGAGTGCGGGGGGGTTCTTCAATGAGCAGTTCTTC

V: TRBV18
J: TRBJ2-1
size: NA
length: 14
D: NA
CDR3: CASTQFVSYNEQFF
DNA: TGTGCCAGCACCCAGTTCGTCTCCTACAATGAGCAGTTCTTC